A selection of T cell receptor beta chains follows, all from one sample in a study of T cell repertoires in cytomegalovirus infection. What these receptors recognize is not known. TCRdb itself ran the reads through MiXCR, one entry per CDR3 protein. The table shows around 750,000 distinct CDR3 sequences, with around a third occurring only once. The sequencing used cultured CD8+ T cells from PBMCs, collected from culture after CMV antigen stimulation. The source of these receptors is a human donor in good health (CMV status not recorded). Some clones in this sample may be carry-over from other donors' samples. The CDR3 runs from the conserved cysteine through the conserved F or W. The D gene is left open where the match is weak. A row's size may be missing; if present it is once, few, many or a size class.

d_call clone_size j_call v_call cdr3_length cdr3_aa cdr3_nt
. . TRBJ2-3 TRBV4-2 13 CASSQVERDTQYF TGTGCCAGCAGCCAAGTGGAGAGAGATACGCAGTATTTT
. . TRBJ1-2 TRBV19 11 CASTTGYGYTF TGTGCCAGTACCACCGGCTATGGCTACACCTTC
TRBD2 . TRBJ2-1 TRBV7-4 12 CASRLAGRGQFF TGTGCCAGCAGATTAGCGGGACGCGGGCAGTTCTTC
. few TRBJ2-1 TRBV10-3 16 CAISGGQPEVYNEQFF TGTGCCATCAGTGGCGGACAGCCCGAGGTTTACAATGAGCAGTTCTTC
. . TRBJ2-5 TRBV7-6 14 CASSLWFPGETQYF TGTGCCAGCAGCTTATGGTTCCCCGGGGAGACCCAGTACTTC
. . TRBJ1-1 TRBV12-5 13 CASGLNLYAEAFF TGTGCTAGTGGTTTGAACCTCTACGCTGAAGCTTTCTTT
TRBD1 . TRBJ1-4 TRBV7-9 17 CASSLINFAGGGEKLFF TGTGCCAGCAGCTTAATAAATTTCGCAGGGGGCGGTGAAAAACTGTTTTTT
. . TRBJ1-1 TRBV14 18 CANSQEGTTSSMNTEAFF TGTGCCAACAGCCAAGAGGGAACAACCTCGTCGATGAACACTGAAGCTTTCTTT
. few TRBJ1-2 TRBV4-2 18 CASSQDLEGGIKGYGYTF TGTGCCAGCAGCCAAGATCTAGAAGGAGGGATTAAGGGTTATGGCTACACCTTC
TRBD1 many TRBJ1-1 TRBV7-9 15 CASRSQGARDTEAFF TGTGCCAGCAGGTCACAGGGGGCAAGGGACACTGAAGCTTTCTTT
TRBD1 few TRBJ2-1 TRBV12-3/TRBV12-4 14 CASSSGGHWGEQFF TGTGCCAGCAGTTCAGGGGGCCATTGGGGTGAGCAGTTCTTC
. . TRBJ2-1 TRBV7-8 12 CASSFQIREQFF TGTGCCAGCAGCTTCCAGATCCGTGAGCAGTTCTTC
. few TRBJ1-1 TRBV11-2 12 CASSSGPLQAFF TGTGCCAGCAGCTCTGGGCCCCTCCAGGCTTTCTTT
TRBD2 . TRBJ2-3 TRBV12-3/TRBV12-4 16 CASTLISGGATDTQYF TGTGCCAGCACCCTTATTAGCGGGGGGGCCACAGATACGCAGTATTTT
. . TRBJ2-4 TRBV6-6 18 CASSYRRGKERIKNIQYF TGTGCCAGCAGTTACCGGCGGGGAAAGGAAAGAATCAAAAACATTCAGTACTTC
TRBD2 . TRBJ2-1 TRBV4-1 17 CASSLGASSGGREEQFF TGCGCCAGCAGCCTAGGCGCGTCTAGCGGGGGACGGGAGGAGCAGTTCTTC
TRBD2 . TRBJ2-3 TRBV27 16 CASSLTSGEFTDTQYF TGTGCCAGCAGTTTAACTAGCGGGGAGTTCACAGATACGCAGTATTTT
TRBD1 . TRBJ2-3 TRBV12-3/TRBV12-4 16 CASSLAHGQGFGTQYF TGTGCCAGCAGTTTAGCGCATGGACAGGGGTTTGGTACGCAGTATTTT
. . TRBJ1-1 TRBV6-2/TRBV6-3 15 CASRLTEQGNTEAFF TGTGCCAGCAGATTAACCGAACAGGGGAACACTGAAGCTTTCTTT
TRBD1 . TRBJ2-5 TRBV7-9 13 CASSPGQGIDQYF TGTGCCAGCAGCCCGGGACAGGGGATCGACCAGTACTTC
TRBD1 . TRBJ2-3 TRBV7-9 16 CASSLRDSPSTDTQYF TGTGCCAGCAGCTTAAGGGACAGCCCTAGCACAGATACGCAGTATTTT
. few TRBJ1-6 TRBV27 13 CATTGRWNSPLHF TGTGCCACCACAGGGAGGTGGAATTCACCCCTCCACTTT
TRBD2 few TRBJ2-1 TRBV20-1 16 CSARDGASGGAFVQFF TGCAGTGCTAGAGACGGCGCTAGCGGGGGGGCCTTTGTTCAGTTCTTC
. . TRBJ2-2 TRBV5-1 17 CASSLAPFGGGTGELFF TGCGCCAGCAGCTTGGCTCCTTTTGGCGGCGGGACCGGGGAGCTGTTTTTT
TRBD1 few TRBJ2-7 TRBV7-6 16 CASSLAWAGGGYEQYF TGTGCCAGCAGCTTAGCCTGGGCAGGGGGCGGGTACGAGCAGTACTTC
. few TRBJ1-1 TRBV7-9 18 CASSPPRGETTWNTEAFF TGTGCCAGCAGCCCCCCTCGAGGCGAAACTACTTGGAACACTGAAGCTTTCTTT